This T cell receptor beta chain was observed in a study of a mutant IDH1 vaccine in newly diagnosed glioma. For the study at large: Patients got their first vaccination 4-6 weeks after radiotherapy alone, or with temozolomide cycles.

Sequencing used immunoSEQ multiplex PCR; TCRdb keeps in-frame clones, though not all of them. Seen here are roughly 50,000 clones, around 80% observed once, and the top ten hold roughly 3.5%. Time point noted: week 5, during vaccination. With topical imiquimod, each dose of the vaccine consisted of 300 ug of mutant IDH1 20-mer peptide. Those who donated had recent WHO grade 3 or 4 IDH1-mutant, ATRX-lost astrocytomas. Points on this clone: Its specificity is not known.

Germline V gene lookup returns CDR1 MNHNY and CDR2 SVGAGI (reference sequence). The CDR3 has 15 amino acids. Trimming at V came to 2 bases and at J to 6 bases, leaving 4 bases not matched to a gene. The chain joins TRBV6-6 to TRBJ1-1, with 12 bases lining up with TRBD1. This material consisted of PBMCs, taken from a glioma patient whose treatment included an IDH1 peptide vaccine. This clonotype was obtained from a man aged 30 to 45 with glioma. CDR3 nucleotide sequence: TGTGCCAGCAGTTACCAGGGACAGGGGGCGCCTGAAGCTTTCTTT. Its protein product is CASSYQGQGAPEAFF.